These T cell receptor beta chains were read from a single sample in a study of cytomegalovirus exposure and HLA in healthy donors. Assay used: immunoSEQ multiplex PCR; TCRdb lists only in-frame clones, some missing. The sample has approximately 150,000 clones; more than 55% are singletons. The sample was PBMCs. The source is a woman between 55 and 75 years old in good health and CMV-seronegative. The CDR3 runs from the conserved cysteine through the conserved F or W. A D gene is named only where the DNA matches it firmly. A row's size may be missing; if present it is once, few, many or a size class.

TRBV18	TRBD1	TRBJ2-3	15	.	CASSPLGQSTDTQYF	TGTGCCAGCTCACCATTGGGACAGTCCACAGATACGCAGTATTTT
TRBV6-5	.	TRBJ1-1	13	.	CASNRRGNTEAFF	TGTGCCAGCAACCGGCGGGGGAACACTGAAGCTTTCTTT
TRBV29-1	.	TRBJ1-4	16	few	CSVATGVGATNEKLFF	TGCAGCGTTGCAACGGGGGTTGGGGCAACTAATGAAAAACTGTTTTTT
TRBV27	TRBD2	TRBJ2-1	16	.	CASSPMGLADYNEQFF	TGTGCCAGCAGCCCCATGGGGCTAGCGGATTACAATGAGCAGTTCTTC
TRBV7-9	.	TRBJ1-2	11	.	CASSQLLGYTF	TGTGCCAGCAGCCAATTACTAGGGTACACCTTC
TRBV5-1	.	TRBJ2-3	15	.	CASSLEHRVTDTQYF	TGCGCCAGCAGCTTGGAACATCGGGTCACAGATACGCAGTATTTT
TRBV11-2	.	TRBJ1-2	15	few	CASSLDLAGGYGYTF	TGTGCCAGCAGCTTAGATCTTGCCGGTGGCTATGGCTACACCTTC
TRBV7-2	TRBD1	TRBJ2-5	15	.	CASSLDRGHQETQYF	TGTGCCAGCAGCTTAGACAGGGGGCACCAAGAGACCCAGTACTTC
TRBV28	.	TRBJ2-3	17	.	CASSPARGAGETDTQYF	TGTGCCAGCAGTCCCGCACGGGGGGCGGGAGAGACAGATACGCAGTATTTT
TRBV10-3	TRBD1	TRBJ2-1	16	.	CAISDSQGAAYNEQFF	TGTGCCATCAGTGATTCACAGGGGGCGGCCTACAATGAGCAGTTCTTC
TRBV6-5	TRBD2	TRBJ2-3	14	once	CASTTLAGGNTQYF	TGTGCCAGCACCACACTAGCGGGGGGGAATACGCAGTATTTT
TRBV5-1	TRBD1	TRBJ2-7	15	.	CASSLERTGSYEQYF	TGCGCCAGCAGCTTGGAGAGGACAGGATCCTACGAGCAGTACTTC
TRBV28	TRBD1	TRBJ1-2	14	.	CASSSTGATYGYTF	TGTGCCAGCAGCTCGACAGGGGCCACCTATGGCTACACCTTC
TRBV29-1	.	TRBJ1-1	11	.	CSGRVYTEAFF	TGCAGCGGCAGGGTGTACACTGAAGCTTTCTTT
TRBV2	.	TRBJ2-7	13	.	CASSDPTGYEQYF	TGTGCCAGCAGTGACCCTACAGGGTACGAGCAGTACTTC
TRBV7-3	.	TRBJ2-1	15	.	CASSRLREAYNEQFF	TGTGCCAGCAGCCGTTTGCGCGAAGCGTACAATGAGCAGTTCTTC
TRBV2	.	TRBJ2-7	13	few	CASTTGLPYEQYF	TGTGCCAGCACCACAGGGCTTCCCTACGAGCAGTACTTC
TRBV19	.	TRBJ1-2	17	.	CASQAGTQNHWDYGYTF	TGTGCCTCACAAGCCGGGACACAAAACCACTGGGACTATGGCTACACCTTC
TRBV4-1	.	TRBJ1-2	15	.	CASSQPTGKVPGYTF	TGCGCCAGCAGCCAACCCACAGGAAAGGTCCCTGGCTACACCTTC
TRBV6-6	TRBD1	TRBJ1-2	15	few	CASSWGQGAIYGYTF	TGTGCCAGCAGCTGGGGACAGGGGGCAATCTATGGCTACACCTTC
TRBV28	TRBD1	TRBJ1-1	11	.	CAGKTGELAFF	TGTGCCGGAAAGACAGGGGAATTGGCTTTCTTT
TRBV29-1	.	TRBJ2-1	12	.	CSVVGSYNEQFF	TGCAGCGTTGTCGGCTCCTACAATGAGCAGTTCTTC
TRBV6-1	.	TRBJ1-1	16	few	CASSEWEPGGDTEAFF	TGTGCCAGCAGTGAATGGGAGCCAGGCGGAGACACTGAAGCTTTCTTT
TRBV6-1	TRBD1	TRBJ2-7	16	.	CASSDPGQGAGLEQYF	TGTGCCAGCAGTGATCCAGGACAGGGGGCTGGCTTGGAGCAGTACTTC
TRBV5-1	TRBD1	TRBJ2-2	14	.	CASSLGQGAGELFF	TGCGCCAGCAGCTTGGGACAGGGTGCCGGGGAGCTGTTTTTT
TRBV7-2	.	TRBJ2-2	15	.	CASSLAGGNTGELFF	TGTGCCAGCAGCTTAGCGGGAGGGAACACCGGGGAGCTGTTTTTT
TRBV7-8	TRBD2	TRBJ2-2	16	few	CASSLPSGGRTGELFF	TGTGCCAGCAGCTTGCCGTCGGGGGGGAGGACCGGGGAGCTGTTTTTT
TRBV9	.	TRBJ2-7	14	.	CASSVVGSSYEQYF	TGTGCCAGCAGCGTAGTCGGGAGCTCCTACGAGCAGTACTTC
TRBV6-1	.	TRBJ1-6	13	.	CASSYGGGSPLHF	TGTGCCAGCAGCTACGGCGGGGGTTCACCCCTCCACTTT